Following are 6 T cell receptor beta chains from one sample sequenced in a study of technical replicates of blood from a handful of donors. The protocol was immunoSEQ multiplex PCR, while the TCRdb copy is restricted to in-frame clones and leaves out a portion. The data contain just under 45,000 clones, over 95% of them singletons. Sequencing was performed on T cells isolated from PBMCs. These receptor sequences come from a human donor in good health.

V is TRBV30 and J is TRBJ1-4; TRBD1 is a possible D gene (6 bases). V lost 0 bases to trimming and J lost 7 bases, with 12 bases between them. This CDR3 has 14 amino acids. CDR1 and CDR2 (germline): GTSNPN, SVGIG (reference sequence). The CDR3 region is CAWSVGGGAEKLFF. The DNA for the CDR3 is TGTGCCTGGAGTGTCGGGGGGGGCGCTGAAAAACTGTTTTTT.

The rearrangement joins TRBV19 to TRBJ2-3; 8 bases map to TRBD2. The CDR3 loop spans 15 amino acids. V was clipped by 6 bases and J by 2 bases; unmatched bases: 7. Germline V gives CDR1 LNHDA, CDR2 SQIVND (reference sequence). The CDR3 DNA sequence: TGTGCCAGTAGCGGGAGGGGAAGGGTCACAGATACGCAGTATTTT. As protein: CASSGRGRVTDTQYF.

The genes are TRBV6-1 and TRBJ2-5, with D perhaps matching TRBD2 (7 bases). The CDR3 loop spans 16 amino acids. Trimming removed 2 bases at V and 5 bases at J, with 18 bases between. Germline V gene data show CDR1 as MNHNS and CDR2 as SASEGT. The CDR3 is CASSEWVPGGIETQYF. The CDR3 region has the DNA TGTGCCAGCAGTGAATGGGTTCCGGGGGGCATTGAGACCCAGTACTTC.

The V gene is TRBV25-1, the J gene TRBJ2-1, with 8 positions matching TRBD2. The trim removed 1 base at V and 9 bases at J, leaving 8 bases unmatched. This CDR3 comprises 15 residues. Germline CDR1 is MGHDK and CDR2 is SYGVNS. The CDR3 nucleotides read TGTGCCAGCAGTGAATTGGGACTAGGTCCAGGTGAGCAGTTCTTC. Translating gives CASSELGLGPGEQFF.

The chain joins TRBV29-1 to TRBJ2-1; 16 nucleotides agree with TRBD2. There are 15 residues in the CDR3. Per the germline V gene, CDR1 is SQVTM and CDR2 is ANQGSEA. V shed 3 bases and J 8 bases; nucleotides not matched to a gene: 4. CDR3 nucleotides: TGCAGCGTTGACCTGGGACTAGCGGGAGGGGATGAGCAGTTCTTC. Translated, it gives CSVDLGLAGGDEQFF.

The chain joins TRBV7-3 to TRBJ2-3, with D perhaps TRBD2 (6 bases). The V gene's germline CDR1 is SGHTA and CDR2 FQGTGA. The CDR3 contains 13 residues. V was pared by 8 bases and J by 4 bases, with 13 bases between. DNA for the CDR3: TGTGCCAGCGGTGGAGGGGTGTCAGATACGCAGTATTTT. Translated: CASGGGVSDTQYF.